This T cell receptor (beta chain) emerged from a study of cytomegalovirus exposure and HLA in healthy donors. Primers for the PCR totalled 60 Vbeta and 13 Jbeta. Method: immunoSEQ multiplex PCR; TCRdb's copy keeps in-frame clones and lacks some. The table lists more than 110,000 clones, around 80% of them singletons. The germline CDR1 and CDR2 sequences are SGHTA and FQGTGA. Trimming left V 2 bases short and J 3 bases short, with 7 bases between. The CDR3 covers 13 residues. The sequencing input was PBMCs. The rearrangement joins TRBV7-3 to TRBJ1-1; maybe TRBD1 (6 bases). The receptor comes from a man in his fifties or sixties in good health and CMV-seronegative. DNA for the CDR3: TGTGCCAGCAGCTTAGAGGGGGACACTGAAGCTTTCTTT. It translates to CASSLEGDTEAFF.